These T cell receptor beta chains were read from a single sample in a study of beta chain features in type 1 diabetes. The method was immunoSEQ multiplex PCR; TCRdb's version includes in-frame clones alone and lacks a portion of them. The repertoire holds about 240,000 clones, with about 14% as singletons. Sequencing used naive CD4+ T cells from blood. The receptors come from a man younger than 45 with type 1 diabetes. The CDR3 runs from the conserved cysteine through the conserved F or W. A D gene is named only where the DNA matches it firmly. Clone size is shown for a subset of rows, as once, few, many or a class of expanded clone.

V	size	D	J	CDR3	DNA
TRBV30	-	-	TRBJ1-1	CAWSAGQNTEAFF	TGTGCCTGGAGTGCGGGACAGAACACTGAAGCTTTCTTT
TRBV2	few	-	TRBJ2-3	CASSEQGSHSTDTQYF	TGTGCCAGCAGTGAACAGGGGAGCCATAGCACAGATACGCAGTATTTT
TRBV5-1	few	TRBD2	TRBJ2-3	CASSLAWTSGTDTQYF	TGCGCCAGCAGCTTGGCCTGGACTAGCGGGACGGATACGCAGTATTTT
TRBV19	few	-	TRBJ1-5	CASIPPGGGHQPQHF	TGTGCCAGTATCCCTCCGGGGGGGGGCCATCAGCCCCAGCATTTT
TRBV5-1	-	-	TRBJ2-7	CASSPTVSSSYEQYF	TGCGCCAGCAGCCCGACAGTATCGAGTTCCTACGAGCAGTACTTC
TRBV21-1	few	-	TRBJ2-3	CASSPGQGTHTQYF	TGTGCCAGCAGTCCGGGACAGGGGACCCATACGCAGTATTTT
TRBV6-1	-	-	TRBJ1-2	CASSEAVGRYGYTF	TGTGCCAGCAGTGAAGCGGTAGGGAGGTATGGCTACACCTTC
TRBV18	few	TRBD1	TRBJ2-7	CASSPPGQGAYEQYF	TGTGCCAGCTCACCACCGGGACAGGGTGCGTACGAGCAGTACTTC
TRBV2	-	TRBD1	TRBJ1-1	CASSGRDRAGHTEAFF	TGTGCCAGCAGTGGAAGGGACAGGGCGGGCCACACTGAAGCTTTCTTT
TRBV29-1	few	TRBD1	TRBJ1-4	CSVMAGGEKLFF	TGCAGCGTGATGGCAGGGGGCGAAAAACTGTTTTTT
TRBV30	few	-	TRBJ1-4	CAWSLKTALNEKLFF	TGTGCCTGGAGTCTGAAGACAGCCTTGAATGAAAAACTGTTTTTT
TRBV6-5	once	-	TRBJ2-7	CASSFAGAGGRYEQYF	TGTGCCAGCAGTTTCGCCGGGGCAGGGGGGAGGTACGAGCAGTACTTC
TRBV30	few	TRBD1	TRBJ1-2	CARTDRGYGYTF	TGTGCCAGAACGGACAGGGGCTATGGCTACACCTTC
TRBV6-1	few	TRBD2	TRBJ2-3	CASSAGGLAGGTDTQYF	TGTGCCAGCAGTGCCGGGGGACTAGCGGGGGGCACAGATACGCAGTATTTT
TRBV7-9	-	TRBD2	TRBJ2-1	CASSFSGGSYNEQFF	TGTGCCAGCAGCTTTAGCGGGGGTTCCTACAATGAGCAGTTCTTC
TRBV11-2	few	TRBD2	TRBJ2-3	CASSPHGGATDTQYF	TGTGCCAGCAGCCCGCACGGGGGGGCTACAGATACGCAGTATTTT
TRBV2	few	-	TRBJ1-1	CASRRTAGNTEAFF	TGTGCCAGCAGGCGTACGGCAGGGAACACTGAAGCTTTCTTT
TRBV30	few	TRBD2	TRBJ2-1	CARGGLAGHGEQFF	TGTGCCCGAGGGGGACTAGCGGGTCACGGTGAGCAGTTCTTC
TRBV5-1	few	-	TRBJ1-1	CASGPGNTEAFF	TGCGCCAGCGGTCCAGGGAACACTGAAGCTTTCTTT
TRBV11-2	-	-	TRBJ1-1	CASSLRENTEAFF	TGTGCCAGCAGCTTACGGGAGAACACTGAAGCTTTCTTT
TRBV2	-	-	TRBJ1-5	CASAVAGVQPQHF	TGTGCCAGCGCAGTAGCGGGAGTTCAGCCCCAGCATTTT
TRBV9	few	-	TRBJ2-5	CASSVGVGSVETQYF	TGTGCCAGCAGCGTAGGAGTGGGCAGTGTGGAGACCCAGTACTTC
TRBV4-1	few	-	TRBJ2-3	CASSAGSSALRDTQYF	TGCGCCAGTTCGGCGGGGTCTAGCGCCCTGAGGGATACGCAGTATTTT
TRBV5-1	-	-	TRBJ2-6	CASSLTGAGANVLTF	TGCGCCAGCAGCTTGACCGGGGCTGGGGCCAACGTCCTGACTTTC
TRBV4-2	few	TRBD1	TRBJ1-5	CASSQDQGAQPQHF	TGTGCCAGCAGCCAAGATCAGGGGGCTCAGCCCCAGCATTTT
TRBV7-9	few	-	TRBJ1-1	CASSWEGRVVTEAFF	TGTGCCAGCAGCTGGGAGGGCAGGGTGGTCACTGAAGCTTTCTTT
TRBV18	-	-	TRBJ1-1	CASSSGRTPIGFAEAFF	TGTGCCAGCTCCTCCGGGAGGACCCCTATTGGATTCGCTGAAGCTTTCTTT
TRBV19	-	-	TRBJ2-3	CASSPGSTDTQYF	TGTGCCAGTAGTCCGGGGTCCACAGATACGCAGTATTTT
TRBV5-1	few	-	TRBJ2-7	CASSLGFGSSYEQYF	TGCGCCAGCAGCTTGGGCTTCGGGAGCTCCTACGAGCAGTACTTC
TRBV10-2	few	-	TRBJ2-1	CASSGDIAGEDEQFF	TGCGCCAGCAGTGGGGATATAGCAGGGGAAGACGAGCAGTTCTTC
TRBV5-4	few	TRBD1	TRBJ2-5	CASSWDRAPVETQYF	TGTGCCAGCAGCTGGGACAGGGCACCAGTTGAGACCCAGTACTTC
TRBV4-1	few	TRBD1	TRBJ1-1	CASSQGQGADTEAFF	TGCGCCAGCAGCCAAGGGCAGGGGGCGGACACTGAAGCTTTCTTT
TRBV30	few	-	TRBJ2-2	CAWTPGLLSTGELFF	TGTGCCTGGACCCCGGGACTGCTAAGCACCGGGGAGCTGTTTTTT
TRBV7-9	-	-	TRBJ1-1	CASSLVAGNTEAFF	TGTGCCAGCAGCTTAGTTGCAGGGAACACTGAAGCTTTCTTT
TRBV7-2	few	-	TRBJ1-5	CASSLRGGDQPQHF	TGTGCCAGCAGTTTGAGGGGAGGCGATCAGCCCCAGCATTTT
TRBV5-6	few	TRBD1	TRBJ2-5	CASSLLTGTVAQETQYF	TGTGCCAGCAGCTTGCTAACCGGGACAGTGGCACAAGAGACCCAGTACTTC
TRBV6-6	-	-	TRBJ2-7	CASSEFSYEQYF	TGTGCCAGCAGTGAGTTCTCCTACGAGCAGTACTTC
TRBV11-2	few	-	TRBJ2-1	CASTWGRVSSYNEQFF	TGTGCCAGCACCTGGGGCAGGGTAAGCTCCTACAATGAGCAGTTCTTC
TRBV5-1	-	TRBD1	TRBJ2-5	CASSLGTGPGGETQYF	TGCGCCAGCAGCCTTGGGACAGGGCCGGGCGGAGAGACCCAGTACTTC
TRBV6-5	few	-	TRBJ1-1	CASSRENTEAFF	TGTGCCAGCAGCCGCGAAAACACTGAAGCTTTCTTT
TRBV30	-	-	TRBJ2-7	CAWSVRQLPEQYF	TGTGCCTGGAGTGTCCGCCAGTTGCCCGAGCAGTACTTC
TRBV10-3	few	-	TRBJ1-1	CAISEFGTEAFF	TGTGCCATCAGTGAGTTCGGGACAGAAGCTTTCTTT